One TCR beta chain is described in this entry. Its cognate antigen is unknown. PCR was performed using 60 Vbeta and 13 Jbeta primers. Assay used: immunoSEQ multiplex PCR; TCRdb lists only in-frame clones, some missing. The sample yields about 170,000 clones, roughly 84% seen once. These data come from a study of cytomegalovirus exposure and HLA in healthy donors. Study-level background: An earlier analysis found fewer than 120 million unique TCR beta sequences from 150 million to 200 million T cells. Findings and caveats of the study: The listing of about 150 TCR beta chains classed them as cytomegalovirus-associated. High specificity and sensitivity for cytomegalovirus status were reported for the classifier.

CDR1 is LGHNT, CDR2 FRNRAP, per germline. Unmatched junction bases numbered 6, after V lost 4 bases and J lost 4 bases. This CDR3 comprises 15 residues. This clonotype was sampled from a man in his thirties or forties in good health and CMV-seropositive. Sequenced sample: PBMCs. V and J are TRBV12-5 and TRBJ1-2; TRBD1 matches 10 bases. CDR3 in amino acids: CASGSGQGSGYGYTF. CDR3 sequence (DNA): TGTGCTAGTGGTTCGGGACAGGGGTCGGGCTATGGCTACACCTTC. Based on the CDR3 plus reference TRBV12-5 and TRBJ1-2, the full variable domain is DARVTQTPRHKVTEMGQEVTMRCQPILGHNTVFWYRQTMMQGLELLAYFRNRAPLDDSGMPKDRFSAEMPDATLATLKIQPSEPRDSAVYFCASGSGQGSGYGYTFGSGTRLTVV.